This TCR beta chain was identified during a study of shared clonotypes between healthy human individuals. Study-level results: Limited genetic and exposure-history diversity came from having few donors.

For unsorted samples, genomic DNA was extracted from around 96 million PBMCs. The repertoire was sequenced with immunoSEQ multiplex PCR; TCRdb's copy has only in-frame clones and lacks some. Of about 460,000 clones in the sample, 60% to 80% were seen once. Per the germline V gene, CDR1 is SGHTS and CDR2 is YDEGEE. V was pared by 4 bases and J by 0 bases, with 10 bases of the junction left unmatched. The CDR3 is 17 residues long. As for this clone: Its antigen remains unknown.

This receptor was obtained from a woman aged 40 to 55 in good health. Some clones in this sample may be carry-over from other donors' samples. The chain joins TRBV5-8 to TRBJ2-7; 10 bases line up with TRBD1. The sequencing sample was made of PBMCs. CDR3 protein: CASSDFFGTGVSYEQYF. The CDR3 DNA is TGTGCCAGCAGCGATTTTTTCGGGACAGGGGTCTCCTACGAGCAGTACTTC.